This entry is about one T cell receptor beta chain. The table lists this clonotype with a few counts. No antigen is known for it. Per-base qualities were not stored, and no clone one base away is much larger. The data derive from a study of human T cells and chemical hapten exposure (dated by TCRdb to the early 2020s). About the study as a whole: For sensitization, 2% DPC in acetone was applied to a roughly 2 cm by roughly 2 cm area of upper inner arm skin. Alopecia areata with under or over 50% scalp involvement, alopecia totalis and alopecia universalis were represented in the patient cohort, which was mostly female. Patch testing was performed on the upper back with Finn chambers containing 0.01% DPC, and the patch tests were scored after 6 days according to International Contact Dermatitis Research Group standards. Weekly therapeutic DPC doses were additionally applied to the scalp of patients throughout the roughly 26-week study period. Libraries were pooled for sequencing, and per-sample TCR yields varied mainly because of small differences in library volumes within the pool. Blood samples were taken from patients before sensitization (week 0) and at 2, 6 and about 24 weeks after DPC sensitization. This study followed changes in the peripheral blood TCR repertoire in vivo during primary and secondary sensitization of alopecia patients to the hapten diphenylcyclopropenone (DPC). Roughly 30 alopecia patients gave blood for TCR sequencing at one to four time points (pre-sensitization, 2, 6 and 24 weeks).

The time point label of this sample denotes: patch test 3, about 24 weeks after DPC sensitization. Read against the paper, the sample's treatment or condition label means: therapeutic diphenylcyclopropenone sensitization with weekly scalp DPC. At each patch-test visit, blood was drawn before the patch test was applied. Eligible patients were aged 18 to 70, diagnosed with alopecia, deemed suitable for DPC therapy, and excluded if pregnant. Unfractionated whole blood was collected in Tempus Blood RNA tubes, and total RNA was extracted from that blood. According to the germline V gene, CDR1 reads LGHNA and CDR2 reads YNFKEQ. Its CDR3 holds 14 amino acids, cysteine through phenylalanine. This entry keeps only the CDR3 DNA: 42 bases, framed from base 1. The junction shows trimming of 3 bases on V and 3 bases on J, plus 11 bases between the germline ends. Points the paper makes about the study in general: Patch test score correlated positively with the number of PT1 expanded TCRs, reaching significance at thresholds 8, 16 and 32 but not at 4. Repeated subsampling changed both the strength of the expansion versus patch-test correlation and the threshold at which the correlation became significant. DPC sensitization did not change how many TCRs were above 1 in 1000 frequency, and no evidence was found of alterations in global repertoire structure. Because all patients had alopecia, a presumed autoimmune disease, the immune response of the patients might differ from that of healthy individuals. Expanded TCRs formed significantly more large CDR3 similarity clusters than pre-sensitization or healthy control sets, consistent with antigen-driven responses.

Receptors were amplified or captured by RACE. Sequencing was performed on a NextSeq 500. During library preparation, unique molecular identifiers were attached to individual cDNA molecules so that TCRs could be counted quantitatively and reproducibly. From each blood RNA sample, both TCR alpha and TCR beta chains were sequenced. As for how the authors treated the data: Samples had a median of roughly 91,000 TCRs, with a range from roughly 23,224 to 750,000. V, J and CDR3 annotation of the TCR reads was performed with the Decombinator software suite. Every sample was subsampled to the same number of TCRs (28,000) for the PS versus PT1 abundance plots. Expanded TCRs were defined as absent before sensitization and observed at least eight times at the 2-week time point. TCRdb handled the public reads itself, with Q25 trimming in fastp and clone calling in MiXCR, and kept productive beta chains. Here each entry gathers all rows of one CDR3 protein and keeps the most common genes and DNA. The V and J calls here are based on TCRdb, not the publication. The sample contains 95,000 to 150,000 distinct CDR3 sequences, over 9% of them found a single time. Of the sample, 2% to 2.5% falls within the top ten clones.

The specimen comprised whole blood, sampled in connection with sensitization to the hapten diphenylcyclopropenone (DPC). The sequence came from a woman aged 50 to 65 with alopecia areata. Some clones in this sample may be carry-over from other donors' samples. The chain links TRBV4-2 with TRBJ1-1, with the D gene uncertain. The nucleotide sequence is TGTGCCAGCAGCCATCTATCCCGGGACACTGAAGCTTTCTTT. This translates into CASSHLSRDTEAFF.